This entry lists 10 T cell receptor beta chains sequenced from one sample in a study of glioma-infiltrating T cells after dendritic cell vaccination. Profiled with immunoSEQ multiplex PCR; TCRdb holds only in-frame clones, not every one. The sample lists around 96,000 clones; about 80% were seen once. The sample here was blood, taken before dendritic cell vaccination. These receptors were taken from a human donor with glioblastoma.

The rearrangement joins TRBV11-2 to TRBJ1-5; 8 nucleotides match TRBD1. The germline gives CDR1 SGHAT, CDR2 FQNNGV. The V segment lost 5 bases and the J segment 8 bases; nucleotides outside the gene matches: 5. The CDR3 totals 13 residues. The CDR3 DNA reads TGTGCCAGCAGCCGCGACAGGGGCGAGCCCCAGCATTTT. Protein sequence: CASSRDRGEPQHF.

This clone occurred a few times. In DNA, the CDR3 is TGTGCCAGCAGCCGTTCGGGCTACGAGCAGTACTTC. Encoded protein: CASSRSGYEQYF. The chain couples TRBV14 to TRBJ2-7; D ambiguous. This CDR3 is built from 12 residues. V was trimmed by 4 bases and J by 3 bases, leaving 7 bases between them. The V gene's germline CDR1 is SGHDN and CDR2 FVKESK.

The V call is TRBV2, the J call TRBJ2-5; D remains unclear. V was trimmed by 4 bases and J by 5 bases, leaving 11 bases between them. CDR3 length: 13 amino acids. In germline, CDR1 is SNHLY, CDR2 FYNNEI. CDR3 in DNA: TGTGCCAGCAGTGGGCCGGGTTGGGAGACCCAGTACTTC. This sequence encodes CASSGPGWETQYF.

V gene TRBV19 combines with J gene TRBJ2-3; perhaps TRBD1 as D (6 bases). The V gene lost 5 bases and the J gene lost 2 bases, with 14 bases spanning the gap. Germline lookup yields CDR1 LNHDA and CDR2 SQIVND (reference sequence). The CDR3 consists of 15 residues. The CDR3 DNA reads as TGTGCCAGTAGTCCTACCAGGGGATTCACAGATACGCAGTATTTT. It encodes CASSPTRGFTDTQYF.

V and J are TRBV2 and TRBJ2-1, with TRBD1 matching over 9 bases. Per germline, CDR1 SNHLY and CDR2 FYNNEI. There are 16 residues in the CDR3. Trimming at V came to 4 bases and at J to 4 bases, leaving 8 bases not matched to a gene. CDR3 sequence: CASSGGQGQGYNEQFF. DNA for the CDR3: TGTGCCAGCAGTGGCGGACAGGGGCAAGGGTACAATGAGCAGTTCTTC.

With respect to this clone: Compared with germline, one end of the junction differs, possibly owing to a read error. This sequence joins TRBV12-5 and TRBJ1-1; maybe TRBD1 (6 bases). This CDR3 has 15 amino acids. From germline, CDR1 is LGHNT and CDR2 FRNRAP. The CDR3 DNA is TGTGCTAGTGGTTTGTCCCTGGGGGGGGCGGCCCCCCTCGCTTTT. Amino acids: CASGLSLGGAAPLAF.

This clone was counted a single time. The chain joins TRBV27 to TRBJ2-2; unclear D gene. The length of the CDR3 is 13 residues. V lost 2 bases and J lost 3, with 4 bases in between. Germline V CDR1 and CDR2: MNHEY, SMNVEV (reference sequence). The CDR3: CASSLRYTGELFF. The CDR3 DNA is TGTGCCAGCAGTTTACGGTACACCGGGGAGCTGTTTTTT.

This chain uses TRBV5-1 with TRBJ1-2, with 7 bases lining up with TRBD1. Germline CDR1 is SGHRS and CDR2 is YFSETQ. The CDR3 covers 15 residues. Trimming at V came to 4 bases and at J to 4 bases, leaving 10 bases not matched to a gene. This CDR3 reads CASSPGTDLAYGYTF. CDR3 in DNA: TGCGCCAGCAGCCCCGGGACAGACCTGGCCTATGGCTACACCTTC.

The V gene is TRBV5-1, the J gene TRBJ1-4; 7 bases are shared with TRBD1. Per germline, CDR1 SGHRS and CDR2 YFSETQ. The CDR3 covers 15 residues. V was pared by 5 bases and J by 0 bases, with 4 bases of the junction left unmatched. The CDR3 DNA follows: TGCGCCAGCAGAGGACAGGACTCAACTAATGAAAAACTGTTTTTT. This codes for CASRGQDSTNEKLFF.

The J gene is TRBJ1-6, the V gene TRBV9; 8 positions agree with TRBD1. This CDR3 is built from 15 residues. Losses at the gene ends were 4 bases for V and 6 bases for J; bases not matched to a gene: 6. Germline V gene lookup returns CDR1 SGDLS and CDR2 YYNGEE. CDR3: CASSPRQGTNSPLHF. The CDR3 DNA sequence: TGTGCCAGCAGCCCCAGACAGGGGACTAATTCACCCCTCCACTTT.